This TCR beta chain was observed in a study of T cell responses to AZD1222 COVID-19 vaccine (dated by TCRdb to about 2021). Background for the entire study: TCR sequencing covered more than 230 trial participants: some 210 given two doses of AZD1222 and 26 given two doses of MenACWY control vaccine. Trial participants were enrolled by age into subgroups of 18-55, 56-69 and 70-plus years, and around 140, 26 and 57 TCR-sequenced participants, respectively, were included in these subgroups.

The CDR3 measures 14 amino acids from cysteine to phenylalanine. CDR3 DNA is the only sequence kept; it has 42 bases, read in frame from the first base. Unmatched junction bases come to 5, with V trimmed by 3 bases and J by 4 bases. CDR1 and CDR2 are read off the germline V gene (reference sequence) as SEHNR and FQNEAQ. General conclusions and limits of the study: No day 14 peak-response samples were available, so repertoires were characterized only after the peak T cell response. After two AZD1222 doses, both the breadth and the depth of spike-specific TCRs were significantly higher than at day 0 and than in MenACWY recipients. Conclusions about previously exposed vaccinees were limited because only six or seven AZD1222 recipients were SARS-CoV-2 seropositive at baseline. Most participants were white British and females outnumbered males, and the authors suggested that clonal diversity may have been underestimated. Vaccine-associated CD4 TCRs spanned the whole spike protein, with dominant responses in regions 160-218 and 743-854. Reportedly, almost half of the unique spike-specific TCRs recognized epitopes lying outside the regions that are mutated in the B.1.351 and B.1.1.7 variants. In the small 56-69-year group, the increase in depth fell short of significance, most likely because of low power.

The CDR3 regions of human TCRbeta chains were subjected to immunosequencing. The source study handled its data this way. Repertoire TCRs were matched against a reference library of SARS-CoV-2-specific TCRs generated with the MIRA antigen-specificity platform. Breadth was defined as the fraction of unique TCRs that were SARS-CoV-2-associated, and depth was defined as the fraction of total T cells that were SARS-CoV-2-associated. Using the MIRA data, every spike-specific TCR was mapped to the spike region that the TCR reacted to and assigned to either a CD4 or a CD8 class. Log10-transformed breadth and depth values were compared by one-way ANOVA with Sidak's multiple comparisons tests. The table was pulled from immuneACCESS by TCRdb, which kept in-frame rearrangements only. Such tables lose some clones; where checked, under half of the loss comes from unresolved V genes, and the rest has no known cause. V and J calls plus clone size are reproduced from that table; the DNA served to infer D and trimming. The table for this sample lists about 99,000 clones; roughly nine tenths of them were counted only once. The ten largest make up 6.5% to 10% of the sample.

Sample time point, as interpreted from the label and publication: about 28 days (+/-7) after the second vaccine dose. Because spike-specific TCR depth and breadth did not differ between the two schedules, AZD1222 recipients who got a second dose at roughly 4 weeks were pooled with those who got a second dose at roughly 12 weeks. The vaccinee samples were drawn from two UK trials, COV001 and COV002, one of which was a single-blind randomized controlled phase 2/3 trial testing AZD1222 (ChAdOx1 nCoV-19) in healthy adults. For TCRbeta chain sequencing, PBMC samples were collected from trial participants at day 0 and at day 28 after the second dose. As concerns this clone: The target of this receptor is not known. No base qualities exist here, and no much larger clone lies one base off it.

Material: peripheral blood, obtained 28 days after the second AZD1222 dose. The chain employs TRBV7-9 and TRBJ2-7, with 8 bases aligning to TRBD1. This sequence was found in an adult who received the AZD1222 COVID-19 vaccine. The encoded CDR3 is CASSFTGGRYEQYF. The bases are TGTGCCAGCAGCTTTACAGGGGGACGATACGAGCAGTACTTC.